A selection of T cell receptor beta chains follows, all from one sample in a study of cytomegalovirus exposure and HLA in healthy donors. TCRdb's table, derived via immunoSEQ multiplex PCR, lists solely in-frame clones and lacks some. Seen here are about 110,000 clones, less than 80% observed once, and the top ten hold approximately 2.8%. Sequencing input: PBMCs. The receptor source for this set is a woman aged 40-49 years in good health and CMV-seronegative. Both conserved end residues are part of each CDR3. D genes are given only for firm matches. Clone size appears in some rows only: once, few, many, or a class for an expanded clone.

DNA | CDR3 | size | V | length | J | D
TGTGCCAGCAGCCGGGAGGAGTTTAGCAATCAGCCCCAGCATTTT | CASSREEFSNQPQHF | - | TRBV27 | 15 | TRBJ1-5 | -
TGCGCCAGCAGCTTGGCCTCTGGGGGAGGGACTGAAGCTTTCTTT | CASSLASGGGTEAFF | - | TRBV5-1 | 15 | TRBJ1-1 | -
TGTGCCAGCAGGACAGGGGGGTCCTACAATGAGCAGTTCTTC | CASRTGGSYNEQFF | few | TRBV28 | 14 | TRBJ2-1 | TRBD1
TGTGCCCCTATTCAGCCCCAGCATTTT | CAPIQPQHF | - | TRBV19 | 9 | TRBJ1-5 | -
TGTGCCGCCCGTACCGGGACAAACCGAAATTCACCCCTCCACTTT | CAARTGTNRNSPLHF | - | TRBV6-6 | 15 | TRBJ1-6 | -
TGTGCCAGACAAATCGGGGGGACATCAGATACGCAGTATTTT | CARQIGGTSDTQYF | - | TRBV30 | 14 | TRBJ2-3 | -
TGCGCCAGCAGTGATAACAATCTTGCTAGCACAGATACGCAGTATTTT | CASSDNNLASTDTQYF | - | TRBV10-1 | 16 | TRBJ2-3 | -
TGTGCCAGCAGCTTAGCGGGTGTGGGTCTAGCGGGCAACAATGAGCAGTTCTTC | CASSLAGVGLAGNNEQFF | once | TRBV7-2 | 18 | TRBJ2-1 | TRBD2
TGTGCCATCAGTGGCGATGCAGGGGCCCGAACTAACTATGGCTACACCTTC | CAISGDAGARTNYGYTF | - | TRBV10-3 | 17 | TRBJ1-2 | -
TGTGCCAGTAGTATCCGGACAGTGGGTAATTCACCCCTCCACTTT | CASSIRTVGNSPLHF | - | TRBV19 | 15 | TRBJ1-6 | -
TGTGCCAGCAGCTTTTCAGGGGGGCCGGCCGGGGAGCTGTTTTTT | CASSFSGGPAGELFF | - | TRBV7-9 | 15 | TRBJ2-2 | -
TGCGCCAGCAGCTTGCAACAGGGGCTAGGCAATGAGCAGTTCTTC | CASSLQQGLGNEQFF | - | TRBV5-1 | 15 | TRBJ2-1 | TRBD1
TGTGCCAGCAGCGTAGCACTCCAAGAGACCCAGTACTTC | CASSVALQETQYF | - | TRBV9 | 13 | TRBJ2-5 | -
TGTGCCAGCAGCCAGGGGGGAAATAATGAAAAACTGTTTTTT | CASSQGGNNEKLFF | - | TRBV6-6 | 14 | TRBJ1-4 | TRBD1
TGTGCCTGGAGTGTAAGGTCGGGGTATACTGAAGCTTTCTTT | CAWSVRSGYTEAFF | - | TRBV30 | 14 | TRBJ1-1 | -
TGTGCCAGCAGATCGACTGGCTACGAGCAGTACTTC | CASRSTGYEQYF | - | TRBV6-1 | 12 | TRBJ2-7 | -
TGTGCCAGCAGTAGGGGCGGGGAGCTGTTTTTT | CASSRGGELFF | - | TRBV9 | 11 | TRBJ2-2 | -
TGTGCCAGTAGTATCCTGGGCCGAGTAAATTCACCCCTCCACTTT | CASSILGRVNSPLHF | - | TRBV19 | 15 | TRBJ1-6 | -
TGTGCCAGCAGCTTAGGGAGGGTGCCGGAGACCCAGTACTTC | CASSLGRVPETQYF | - | TRBV7-2 | 14 | TRBJ2-5 | -
TGTGCCAGCAGGCCAGACAGGGGCGATGAGCAGTTCTTC | CASRPDRGDEQFF | - | TRBV7-2 | 13 | TRBJ2-1 | TRBD1
TGTGCCAGCAGCCTCAGGGACAATCAGCCCCAGCATTTT | CASSLRDNQPQHF | few | TRBV7-6 | 13 | TRBJ1-5 | -
TGTGCCAGCAGTTTAACTGGCGGGAGTTGGAACAATGAGCAGTTCTTC | CASSLTGGSWNNEQFF | - | TRBV28 | 16 | TRBJ2-1 | TRBD2
TGTGCCAGCAGTAGGGATGGACTAGACCTTGGCTTCTTT | CASSRDGLDLGFF | few | TRBV16 | 13 | TRBJ1-1 | -
TGTGCCAGCAGTGAACAACTTGGGACTTTTGAGCAGTTCTTC | CASSEQLGTFEQFF | - | TRBV2 | 14 | TRBJ2-1 | -
TGCAGCGTCCCCGGGATTCGGCGGGGAGAAGCTTTCTTT | CSVPGIRRGEAFF | - | TRBV29-1 | 13 | TRBJ1-1 | -
TGTGCCAGCAGCGTAGTGGTAGGGGGTAGCAGCTATGGCTACACCTTC | CASSVVVGGSSYGYTF | once | TRBV9 | 16 | TRBJ1-2 | -
TGTGCCAGCAGCCCGTTGGACAGGGACGTAGGGAACACTGAAGCTTTCTTT | CASSPLDRDVGNTEAFF | - | TRBV14 | 17 | TRBJ1-1 | TRBD1
TGTGCCAGCTCACCGACGAGGGCCGAAGAGACCCAGTACTTC | CASSPTRAEETQYF | - | TRBV18 | 14 | TRBJ2-5 | -
TGTGCCAGCAGCCCATTGAGCGGGGTGACAGATACGCAGTATTTT | CASSPLSGVTDTQYF | - | TRBV11-2 | 15 | TRBJ2-3 | TRBD2
TGTGCCTGGAGATCTTGGCAGGGGGAGGACACCGGGGAGCTGTTTTTT | CAWRSWQGEDTGELFF | - | TRBV30 | 16 | TRBJ2-2 | -
TGTGCCAGCAGGCCAGGGGACGCGTTGAGGTACAATGAGCAGTTCTTC | CASRPGDALRYNEQFF | - | TRBV28 | 16 | TRBJ2-1 | -
TGTGCCAGCAGCTTGAGTACAGCCTCTGAAGCTTTCTTT | CASSLSTASEAFF | - | TRBV7-6 | 13 | TRBJ1-1 | -
TGTGCCAGCAGTTCACTACAGGGAACTCAGCCCCAGCATTTT | CASSSLQGTQPQHF | few | TRBV6-5 | 14 | TRBJ1-5 | -
TGTGCCACCAGCAGAGACGCCTCCGGGAATGAGCAGTTCTTC | CATSRDASGNEQFF | few | TRBV15 | 14 | TRBJ2-1 | -
TGTGCCAGCAGCTCTTTAGGAGGGACGCAGTATTTT | CASSSLGGTQYF | once | TRBV7-2 | 12 | TRBJ2-3 | -
TGTGCCAGCAGCTCCGCGGGACTTGGCTACACCTTC | CASSSAGLGYTF | - | TRBV7-9 | 12 | TRBJ1-2 | -
TGTGCCAGCAGCCAATTCAGCGGGAGGAATGGTGAGCAGTTCTTC | CASSQFSGRNGEQFF | - | TRBV7-6 | 15 | TRBJ2-1 | TRBD2
TGCGCCAGCACCCGCCAAGCGGGAACCTTCCAAGAGACCCAGTACTTC | CASTRQAGTFQETQYF | - | TRBV5-1 | 16 | TRBJ2-5 | TRBD2
TGTGCCAGCAGCTTGCTCAGTCCCTACGAGCAGTACTTC | CASSLLSPYEQYF | few | TRBV5-6 | 13 | TRBJ2-7 | -
TGTGCCAGCAGTTTATGGGGGGAGGCAGATACGCAGTATTTT | CASSLWGEADTQYF | few | TRBV27 | 14 | TRBJ2-3 | -
TGTGCCTGGAGTTCCTCGGGTGGAGCCCTTGGAAACACCATATATTTT | CAWSSSGGALGNTIYF | once | TRBV30 | 16 | TRBJ1-3 | -
TGTGCCAGCAGCTTAGGCAGGGTTGGCTACGAGCAGTACTTC | CASSLGRVGYEQYF | - | TRBV7-9 | 14 | TRBJ2-7 | -
TGTGCCAGCAGCGTAGACCCAGCGATTAGCACAGATACGCAGTATTTT | CASSVDPAISTDTQYF | - | TRBV9 | 16 | TRBJ2-3 | -
TGTGCCAGCAGTTACCGAGGACAGAATAATTCACCCCTCCACTTT | CASSYRGQNNSPLHF | - | TRBV6-5 | 15 | TRBJ1-6 | -